This T cell receptor beta chain was sequenced in a study of spatial heterogeneity in lung cancer. CDR1 and CDR2 from the germline V gene are SGHNT and YENEEA. This CDR3 is 15 amino acids long. V was trimmed by 5 bases and J by 7 bases, leaving 17 bases between them. The time point is: blood at routine non-recurrence follow-up after resection. Unsorted whole RNA from tumor, nontumor lung or frozen PBMC underwent sequencing. Using its own MiXCR run on the 5' RACE reads, TCRdb lists one record per CDR3 protein. The sample records around 110,000 distinct CDR3 sequences, 10% to 15% being singletons. The rearrangement links TRBV11-3 to TRBJ1-4; D not certain. The receptor was isolated from a male donor with early-stage non-small cell lung cancer. This specimen consisted of PBMCs, obtained at follow-up. The CDR3 DNA sequence: TGTGCCAGCAGCCCCGGACTCACGATCCGTGAAAAACTGTTTTTT. This gives the protein CASSPGLTIREKLFF.